The 8 T cell receptor beta chains presented below share a single source sample, sequenced in a study of cytomegalovirus exposure and HLA in healthy donors (dated by TCRdb to the late 2010s). The method was the immunoSEQ multiplex PCR assay. For the multiplex PCR, a mixture combining 60 forward primers for TCR Vbeta segments and 13 reverse primers for TCR Jbeta segments was used. Sourced from immuneACCESS, this table was stored by TCRdb with only in-frame sequences that have V and J called. A share of the clones is absent; for the studies checked, an unresolved V gene accounts for under half, and the remainder has no known explanation. The sample has about 130,000 clones on record, around 83% of them singletons. The ten largest clones add up to 6.7% of the sample. Sequencing used PBMCs. These receptors were taken from a woman in her 30s in good health and CMV-seropositive.

This chain connects TRBV6-4 to TRBJ2-7; 9 nucleotides align to TRBD1. The trim removed 3 bases at V and 6 bases at J, leaving 6 bases unmatched. This CDR3 comprises 14 residues. Per the germline V gene, CDR1 is MRHNA and CDR2 is SNTAGT. CDR3 protein: CASSEDRGGGEQYF. The CDR3, as DNA: TGTGCCAGCAGTGAGGACAGGGGAGGAGGCGAGCAGTACTTC.

The chain carries TRBV5-1 and TRBJ1-4, with TRBD1 matching over 7 bases. CDR1 is SGHRS and CDR2 is YFSETQ in the germline V gene. There are 15 residues in the CDR3. V gave up 5 bases and J gave up 3 bases; unmatched junction bases: 7. CDR3 nucleotides: TGCGCCAGCAGTTACCAGACAGGGCCTAATGAAAAACTGTTTTTT. This sequence encodes CASSYQTGPNEKLFF.

This chain connects TRBV19 to TRBJ2-7; 9 positions match TRBD2. The CDR3 contains 15 residues. Germline V gene sequence: CDR1 LNHDA, CDR2 SQIVND (reference sequence). After removal of 5 bases from V and 1 base from J, the junction contained 6 bases not matched to a gene. In DNA, the CDR3 is TGTGCCAGTAGTTGGGGGACTAGCAGATCCTACGAGCAGTACTTC. It yields the protein CASSWGTSRSYEQYF.

This chain connects TRBV2 to TRBJ1-4; the D gene is possibly TRBD1 (5 bases). Trimming stripped 6 bases from V and 7 bases from J, with 12 bases between. Germline V lookup: CDR1 SNHLY, CDR2 FYNNEI. There are 13 residues in the CDR3. The DNA for the CDR3 is TGTGCCAGCAGGGGTTTGCAGGGTGAAAAACTGTTTTTT. Residues: CASRGLQGEKLFF.

The rearrangement links TRBV5-1 to TRBJ2-3; D is uncertain. The CDR3 covers 13 residues. Looked up from germline, CDR1 is SGHRS and CDR2 is YFSETQ. Trimming shortened V by 0 bases and J by 5 bases, and 7 bases separated the two germline ends. CDR3: CASSLVLEDTQYF. The CDR3 DNA sequence: TGCGCCAGCAGCTTGGTGTTAGAAGATACGCAGTATTTT.

CDR3 sequence reads: CASSPPGTAFDGYTF. CDR3 DNA sequence: TGTGCCAGCAGTCCCCCCGGGACAGCCTTTGATGGCTACACCTTC. The J gene is TRBJ1-2, the V gene TRBV28, with 7 bases fitting TRBD1. From germline, CDR1 is MDHEN and CDR2 SYDVKM. V shed 5 bases, J shed 6 bases, and the junction held 12 bases outside the gene matches. The CDR3 totals 15 residues.

The chain uses TRBV4-1 and TRBJ1-6; D is unclear. CDR1 and CDR2 from the germline V gene are MGHRA and YSYEKL. V was pared by 0 bases and J by 9 bases, with 12 bases between. The CDR3 consists of 15 residues. CDR3 DNA sequence: TGCGCCAGCAGCCAAGATCTGTCTCGGTTTTCACCCCTCCACTTT. This translates into CASSQDLSRFSPLHF.

The chain has TRBV18 and TRBJ2-7; TRBD1 agrees at 9 bases. The CDR3 spans 16 residues. Germline CDR1 is KGHSH and CDR2 is LQKENI. V dropped 5 bases and J dropped 5; count of bases not matched to a gene: 13. The CDR3 here is CASSTLPGQGSHEQYF. CDR3 in DNA: TGTGCCAGCTCAACCTTGCCGGGACAGGGATCCCACGAGCAGTACTTC.